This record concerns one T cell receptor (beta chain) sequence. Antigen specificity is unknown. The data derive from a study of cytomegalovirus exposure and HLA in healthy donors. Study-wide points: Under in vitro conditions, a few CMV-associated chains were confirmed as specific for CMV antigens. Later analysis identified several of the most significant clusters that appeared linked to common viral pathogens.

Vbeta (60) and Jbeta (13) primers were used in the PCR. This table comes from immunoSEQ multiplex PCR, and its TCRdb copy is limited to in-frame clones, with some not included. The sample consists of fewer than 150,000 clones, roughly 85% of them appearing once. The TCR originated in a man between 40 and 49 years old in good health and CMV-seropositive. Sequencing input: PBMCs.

In DNA form, the CDR3 reads TGTGCCAGTAGTCCCTCTTGGGACAGGACTAACTATGGCTACACCTTC. Amino acid sequence: CASSPSWDRTNYGYTF. The J gene is TRBJ1-2, the V gene TRBV19; the match to TRBD1 covers 8 bases. Germline lookup yields CDR1 LNHDA and CDR2 SQIVND (reference sequence). CDR3 length: 16 amino acids. Trimming at V came to 5 bases and at J to 0 bases, leaving 8 bases not matched to a gene.